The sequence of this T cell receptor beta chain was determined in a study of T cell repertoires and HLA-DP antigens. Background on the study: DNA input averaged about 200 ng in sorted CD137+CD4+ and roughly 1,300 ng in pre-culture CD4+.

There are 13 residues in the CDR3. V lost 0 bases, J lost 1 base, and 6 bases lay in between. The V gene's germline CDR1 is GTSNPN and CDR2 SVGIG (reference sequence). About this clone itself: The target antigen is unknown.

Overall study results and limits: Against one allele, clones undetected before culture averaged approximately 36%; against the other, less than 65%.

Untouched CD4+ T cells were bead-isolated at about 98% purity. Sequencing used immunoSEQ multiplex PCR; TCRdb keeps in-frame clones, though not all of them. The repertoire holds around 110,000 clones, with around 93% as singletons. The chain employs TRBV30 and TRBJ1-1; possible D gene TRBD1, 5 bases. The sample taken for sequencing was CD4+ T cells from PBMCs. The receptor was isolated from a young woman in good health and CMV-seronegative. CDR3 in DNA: TGTGCCTGGAGTGTACAGGAGAACACTGAAGCTTTCTTT. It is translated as CAWSVQENTEAFF. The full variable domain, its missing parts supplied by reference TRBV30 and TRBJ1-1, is SQTIHQWPATLVQPVGSPLSLECTVEGTSNPNLYWYRQAAGRGLQLLFYSVGIGQISSEVPQNLSASRPQDRQFILSSKKLLLSDSGFYLCAWSVQENTEAFFGQGTRLTVV.